A single sample gave rise to the 30 T cell receptor beta chains below, sequenced in a study of shared clonotypes between healthy human individuals. Method: immunoSEQ multiplex PCR; TCRdb's copy keeps in-frame clones and lacks some. This table has 1.4 million or so clones, 97% to 99% appearing once. Sequences were obtained from naive CD4+ T cells sorted from blood. Stated subset: CD45RA+ positively selected. These receptors were taken from a man aged 25-40 years in good health.

This clone was seen once. The chain is built from TRBV29-1 and TRBJ2-3; TRBD1 matches 9 bases. Trimming took 7 bases from V and 10 from J; bases not matched to a gene: 9. CDR1 SQVTM and CDR2 ANQGSEA come from the germline V gene. CDR3 length: 12 residues. CDR3 amino acids: CSDGTGLGAQYF. The DNA for the CDR3 is TGCAGCGACGGGACAGGGCTGGGTGCGCAGTATTTT.

In regard to this clone: The sample has other DNA sequences that encode this CDR3 too. V usage is TRBV11-3 and J usage is TRBJ2-7, with D uncertain. This CDR3 is 13 amino acids long. The V end was cut by 5 bases, the J end by 2 bases, with 10 bases between. Germline V gives CDR1 SGHNT, CDR2 YENEEA. CDR3 sequence (DNA): TGTGCCAGCAGCCCCGGGCCTCCCTACGAGCAGTACTTC. Translating gives CASSPGPPYEQYF.

This rearrangement joins TRBV2 to TRBJ2-2, with D unclear. V dropped 1 base and J dropped 5 bases, with 8 bases sitting between them. The germline CDR1 and CDR2 sequences are SNHLY and FYNNEI. This CDR3 contains 14 residues. DNA for the CDR3: TGTGCCAGCAGTGAAGTGAGGCTTACCGGGGAGCTGTTTTTT. Protein sequence: CASSEVRLTGELFF.

The chain employs TRBV5-4 and TRBJ1-2; the D gene is possibly TRBD1 (5 bases). This CDR3 has 15 residues. In germline, CDR1 is SGHNT, CDR2 YYREEE (reference sequence). Trimming removed 4 bases from V and 0 bases from J, with 13 bases in between. The CDR3: CASSIGTAANYGYTF. CDR3 in DNA: TGTGCCAGCAGCATCGGGACCGCCGCTAACTATGGCTACACCTTC.

DNA of the CDR3: TGTGCCAGCAGCTTGGGACAGTTTATTCAAGAGACCCAGTACTTC. It specifies CASSLGQFIQETQYF. The gene calls are TRBV5-6 and TRBJ2-5, with D tentatively TRBD1 (5 bases). Germline values: CDR1 SGHDT, CDR2 YYEEEE. V was trimmed by 0 bases and J by 2 bases, leaving 11 bases between them. The CDR3 sequence is 15 residues long.

This rearrangement joins TRBV6-5 to TRBJ1-5, with D perhaps matching TRBD1 (5 bases). The germline V gene has CDR1 MNHEY and CDR2 SVGAGI. The length of the CDR3 is 15 residues. Trimming cost V 4 bases and J 9 bases, with 19 bases left between them. CDR3 DNA: TGTGCCAGCAGTTCCGGGGGACGGATCACCCGGCCCCAGCATTTT. Translating it yields CASSSGGRITRPQHF.

This clone was seen only once. The chain couples TRBV18 to TRBJ1-4, with D uncertain. The CDR3 is made up of 13 amino acids. Per germline, CDR1 KGHSH and CDR2 LQKENI. V was pared by 3 bases and J by 4 bases, with 6 bases between. The CDR3 region is CASSPEINEKLFF. The CDR3 DNA reads TGTGCCAGCTCACCTGAGATTAATGAAAAACTGTTTTTT.

In the case of this clone: In the same sample, other DNA sequences code for this CDR3. DNA for the CDR3: TGTGCCAGTAGTGCCATGGGACGCCCGGGGCCTGGGGCCAACGTCCTGACTTTC. It specifies CASSAMGRPGPGANVLTF. The chain employs TRBV19 and TRBJ2-6; tentatively, D is TRBD1 or TRBD2 (5 bases each). The CDR3 is made up of 18 amino acids. CDR1 and CDR2 (germline): LNHDA, SQIVND (reference sequence). V lost 5 bases, J lost 2 bases, and 19 bases lay in between.

V is TRBV7-9 and J is TRBJ2-2, with D perhaps TRBD2 (6 bases). The CDR3 spans 17 residues. Looked up from germline, CDR1 is SEHNR and CDR2 is FQNEAQ (reference sequence). Trimming removed 0 bases at V and 4 bases at J, with 15 bases between. The CDR3 nucleotides are TGTGCCAGCAGCTTAGCGGCCCGGGACTTACTCACCGGGGAGCTGTTTTTT. This translates into CASSLAARDLLTGELFF. Full variable domain (outside the CDR3, taken from reference TRBV7-9 and TRBJ2-2): DTGVSQNPRHKITKRGQNVTFRCDPISEHNRLYWYRQTLGQGPEFLTYFQNEAQLEKSRLLSDRFSAERPKGSFSTLEIQRTEQGDSAMYLCASSLAARDLLTGELFFGEGSRLTVL.

This clone was detected only once. V is TRBV19 and J is TRBJ2-7; no firm D call. CDR1 LNHDA and CDR2 SQIVND come from the germline V gene (reference sequence). The V end lost 5 bases, the J end lost 3 bases, and 17 bases lay between the germline ends. The CDR3 contains 15 residues. The CDR3 region is CASSPPTVILYEQYF. In DNA, the CDR3 is TGTGCCAGTAGTCCGCCCACGGTGATCCTCTACGAGCAGTACTTC.

The V and J genes are TRBV5-1 and TRBJ1-1, with D possibly matching TRBD1 (5 bases). The CDR3 consists of 15 residues. Germline V gene sequence: CDR1 SGHRS, CDR2 YFSETQ. V was pared by 3 bases and J by 3 bases, with 15 bases between. The CDR3 DNA sequence: TGCGCCAGCAGCTCCCTGGGTGGGGCGGACACTGAAGCTTTCTTT. It specifies CASSSLGGADTEAFF.

The rearrangement links TRBV7-3 to TRBJ2-1; TRBD1 matches 8 bases. Germline trimming cut 5 bases from V and 0 bases from J; bases unmatched to any gene: 3. Per germline, CDR1 SGHTA and CDR2 FQGTGA. This CDR3 has 15 residues. DNA for the CDR3: TGTGCCAGCAGCAAAGACAGGGGCTCCTACAATGAGCAGTTCTTC. Its protein is CASSKDRGSYNEQFF.

The chain links TRBV18 to TRBJ1-4; D remains unclear. The CDR3 extends over 13 amino acids. Trimming took 2 bases from V and 4 from J, leaving 5 bases between them. CDR1 and CDR2 from the germline V gene are KGHSH and LQKENI. The CDR3 is CASSPNVNEKLFF. As DNA, the CDR3 is TGTGCCAGCTCACCAAATGTTAATGAAAAACTGTTTTTT.

The chain links TRBV18 to TRBJ2-7; 11 bases align to TRBD1. The CDR3 loop spans 16 amino acids. V shed 1 base, J shed 6 bases, and the junction held 8 bases outside the gene matches. The germline V gene encodes CDR1 KGHSH and CDR2 LQKENI. The CDR3 DNA sequence: TGTGCCAGCTCACCACTGTTCCGGGACAGGGGGACCGAGCAGTACTTC. This gives the protein CASSPLFRDRGTEQYF.

The chain has TRBV9 and TRBJ2-5, with 7 positions matching TRBD1. V gave up 5 bases and J gave up 1 base; unmatched junction bases: 5. The CDR3 length is 14 residues. CDR1 is SGDLS, CDR2 YYNGEE, per germline. CDR3 in amino acids: CASSSTGIQETQYF. CDR3 DNA: TGTGCCAGCAGTTCGACAGGGATCCAAGAGACCCAGTACTTC. Complete variable domain (other parts from reference TRBV9 and TRBJ2-5): DSGVTQTPKHLITATGQRVTLRCSPRSGDLSVYWYQQSLDQGLQFLIQYYNGEERAKGNILERFSAQQFPDLHSELNLSSLELGDSALYFCASSSTGIQETQYFGPGTRLLVL.

V usage is TRBV27 and J usage is TRBJ2-3; D may correspond to TRBD1 or TRBD2 (8 bases each). V was trimmed by 6 bases and J by 10 bases, leaving 23 bases between them. The length of the CDR3 is 15 residues. CDR1 and CDR2 (germline): MNHEY, SMNVEV (reference sequence). The CDR3 sequence: CASSPGGGRSSPQYF. In DNA form, the CDR3 reads TGTGCCAGCAGCCCAGGGGGCGGGAGGAGTTCTCCGCAGTATTTT.

J is TRBJ1-4 and V is TRBV5-4, with TRBD1 matching 10 bases. In germline, CDR1 is SGHNT, CDR2 YYREEE (reference sequence). The CDR3 runs 15 residues. V lost 3 bases and J lost 8; bases outside the gene matches: 7. As DNA, the CDR3 is TGTGCCAGCAGCTCCCGGGACAGGGGAGGCGAAAAACTGTTTTTT. It is translated as CASSSRDRGGEKLFF.

This chain uses TRBV6-4 with TRBJ2-7; 7 bases match TRBD1. V dropped 6 bases and J dropped 3; count of bases not matched to a gene: 8. The CDR3 has 14 amino acids. Germline CDR1 is MRHNA and CDR2 is SNTAGT. CDR3 bases: TGTGCCAGCAGGGAGCCGGGACAGTACTACGAGCAGTACTTC. It translates to CASREPGQYYEQYF.

The rearrangement links TRBV9 to TRBJ2-1; D not certain. With 0 bases removed from V and 0 bases from J, the gap between germline ends came to 16 bases. CDR1 SGDLS and CDR2 YYNGEE come from the germline V gene. This CDR3 region has 18 residues. CDR3 loop: CASSVDPLSKSSYNEQFF. CDR3 DNA: TGTGCCAGCAGCGTAGACCCTCTCTCCAAAAGCTCCTACAATGAGCAGTTCTTC.

J is TRBJ1-4 and V is TRBV9, with a weak D call TRBD1 (5 bases). V gave up 4 bases and J gave up 8 bases, with 18 bases separating them. The germline gives CDR1 SGDLS, CDR2 YYNGEE. The CDR3 consists of 15 residues. The CDR3 loop is CASSPKWGRAEKLFF. The CDR3 DNA follows: TGTGCCAGCAGCCCCAAGTGGGGGAGGGCCGAAAAACTGTTTTTT.

A single count supports this clone. The chain joins TRBV7-2 to TRBJ2-5, with D hard to call. The CDR3 loop spans 13 amino acids. V gave up 2 bases and J gave up 1 base, with 5 bases separating them. The germline CDR1 and CDR2 sequences are SGHTA and FQGNSA. The CDR3 region is CASSLQPQETQYF. The CDR3 DNA reads as TGTGCCAGCAGCTTACAGCCCCAAGAGACCCAGTACTTC.

This chain links TRBV7-9 with TRBJ2-2, with TRBD1 identical over 10 bases. CDR1 is SEHNR, CDR2 FQNEAQ, per germline (reference sequence). Trimming at V came to 7 bases and at J to 0 bases, leaving 14 bases not matched to a gene. The CDR3 length is 19 residues. DNA for the CDR3: TGTGCCAGCACCCTCCCCCTCCGGGACAGGGGTGCGAACACCGGGGAGCTGTTTTTT. The encoded protein is CASTLPLRDRGANTGELFF.

Points on this clone: The same CDR3 arises from other DNA sequences in this sample as well. The genes are TRBV6-1 and TRBJ2-7; D is possibly TRBD1 or TRBD2 (5 bases each). V lost 2 bases and J lost 1, with 9 bases in between. CDR1 MNHNS and CDR2 SASEGT come from the germline V gene. The CDR3 runs 14 residues. The CDR3 DNA reads as TGTGCCAGCAGTGAATGGGACCGTTCCTACGAGCAGTACTTC. Amino acids: CASSEWDRSYEQYF.

The CDR3 is CASSFFSGQGVSYEQYF. Here the CDR3 DNA reads TGTGCCAGCAGTTTTTTTTCGGGACAGGGTGTTAGCTACGAGCAGTACTTC. V is TRBV28 and J is TRBJ2-7, with 9 bases matching TRBD1. The CDR3 has 17 amino acids. Per the germline V gene, CDR1 is MDHEN and CDR2 is SYDVKM. With V trimmed by 3 bases and J by 3 bases, 12 bases remained unmatched.

The chain carries TRBV5-1 and TRBJ1-1; maybe TRBD1 (6 bases). CDR3 length equals 14 residues. V gave up 3 bases and J gave up 3 bases, with 12 bases separating them. Germline V lookup: CDR1 SGHRS, CDR2 YFSETQ. The CDR3 loop reads CASSWGHSDTEAFF. The CDR3 DNA reads TGCGCCAGCAGCTGGGGACATTCGGACACTGAAGCTTTCTTT.

The chain is built from TRBV7-9 and TRBJ2-7, with D possibly matching TRBD2 (7 bases). Trimming took off 5 bases at V and 1 base at J, with 15 bases between the two ends. The CDR3 is 15 residues long. Germline loops: CDR1 SEHNR, CDR2 FQNEAQ (reference sequence). The CDR3 is CASSLAGRGSYEQYF. The CDR3 DNA follows: TGTGCCAGCAGCCTCGCGGGGAGGGGGTCCTACGAGCAGTACTTC.

This rearrangement joins TRBV18 to TRBJ1-4; 7 bases fit TRBD1. The J segment lost 4 bases and the V segment lost 2 bases, leaving 4 bases of the junction unmatched. The CDR3 extends over 15 amino acids. The germline V gene encodes CDR1 KGHSH and CDR2 LQKENI. The CDR3 spells CASSPKGTVNEKLFF. The CDR3 nucleotides are TGTGCCAGCTCACCAAAGGGGACAGTTAATGAAAAACTGTTTTTT.

The chain uses TRBV5-4 and TRBJ1-2; TRBD1 matches 8 bases. The CDR3 length is 13 residues. V lost 0 bases and J lost 8; bases outside the gene matches: 3. Germline CDR1 is SGHNT and CDR2 is YYREEE (reference sequence). CDR3 nucleotides: TGTGCCAGCAGCTTGGCAGGGGGCAGGGGCTACACCTTC. This sequence encodes CASSLAGGRGYTF.

V usage is TRBV15 and J usage is TRBJ2-2; perhaps TRBD1 as D (5 bases). The germline gives CDR1 LNHNV, CDR2 YYDKDF (reference sequence). The CDR3 covers 12 residues. V was cut by 4 bases and J by 8 bases, with 8 bases left in between. CDR3 sequence: CATSTREGELFF. CDR3 in DNA: TGTGCCACCAGCACCAGGGAAGGGGAGCTGTTTTTT.

V gene TRBV29-1 combines with J gene TRBJ2-7, with D possibly matching TRBD1 (5 bases). The CDR3 is made up of 12 amino acids. Looked up from germline, CDR1 is SQVTM and CDR2 is ANQGSEA. V lost 4 bases, J lost 5 bases, and 12 bases lay in between. The CDR3 reads CSVVRGINEQYF. Here the CDR3 DNA reads TGCAGCGTTGTTAGGGGAATCAACGAGCAGTACTTC.